Detailed here is one TCR beta chain. This CDR3 spans 17 amino acids. The germline V gene has CDR1 MGHRA and CDR2 YSYEKL. After removal of 0 bases from V and 3 bases from J, the junction contained 8 bases not matched to a gene. Repertoires were generated with immunoSEQ multiplex PCR, while TCRdb's copy carries only in-frame clones and drops some. Here the sample spans tens of thousands of clones, roughly 80% being singletons. This entry comes from a study of OX40 agonist ivuxolimab in advanced cancers. The sequenced sample was CD4+ or CD8+ T cells sorted from blood, obtained in a trial of the OX40 agonist ivuxolimab. This chain links TRBV4-1 with TRBJ2-5, with TRBD2 matching over 9 bases. The TCR sequence derives from an adult with an advanced solid tumor such as melanoma, head and neck, liver or kidney cancer. In DNA, the CDR3 is TGCGCCAGCAGCCAAGAATGGGGACCTAGCGGGGAAGAGACCCAGTACTTC. As protein: CASSQEWGPSGEETQYF.